This TCR beta chain emerged from a study of vaccination and CD4 T cells after COVID-19. Across the whole study: Six males and four females, two of them Hispanic, were enrolled as convalescents. Each control culture was treated with a CEFX pool, an HIV-1 Nef pool, or no peptide. Regarding the study as a whole: Only after vaccination were a median roughly 90% of convalescents' reactive clones seen.

This CDR3 comprises 15 residues. Germline lookup yields CDR1 SGHTA and CDR2 FQGNSA. V gave up 6 bases and J gave up 8 bases; unmatched junction bases: 10. Documented treatment: approximately nine-day PBMC culture with coronavirus spike peptide pools or control peptides (ViraFEST assay). This clonotype was counted between two and nine times. As yet, its antigen is unknown. Scientists ran DNA taken from cultured CD4+ T cells through the Oncomine TCR Beta short-read assay for sequencing. TCRdb recomputed calls from the PCR reads with MiXCR, one row per CDR3 protein. This table holds fewer than 8,500 distinct CDR3 sequences, over 65% found once.

V usage is TRBV7-2 and J usage is TRBJ1-2; TRBD1 aligns across 12 bases. The receptor was derived from a human donor who had recovered from COVID-19. The sample taken for sequencing was CD4+ T cells from blood, cultured in vitro. The CDR3 bases are TGTGCCAGCAGGGGACAGGGGGCCGTCGGGAGAGGCTACACCTTC. It encodes CASRGQGAVGRGYTF.